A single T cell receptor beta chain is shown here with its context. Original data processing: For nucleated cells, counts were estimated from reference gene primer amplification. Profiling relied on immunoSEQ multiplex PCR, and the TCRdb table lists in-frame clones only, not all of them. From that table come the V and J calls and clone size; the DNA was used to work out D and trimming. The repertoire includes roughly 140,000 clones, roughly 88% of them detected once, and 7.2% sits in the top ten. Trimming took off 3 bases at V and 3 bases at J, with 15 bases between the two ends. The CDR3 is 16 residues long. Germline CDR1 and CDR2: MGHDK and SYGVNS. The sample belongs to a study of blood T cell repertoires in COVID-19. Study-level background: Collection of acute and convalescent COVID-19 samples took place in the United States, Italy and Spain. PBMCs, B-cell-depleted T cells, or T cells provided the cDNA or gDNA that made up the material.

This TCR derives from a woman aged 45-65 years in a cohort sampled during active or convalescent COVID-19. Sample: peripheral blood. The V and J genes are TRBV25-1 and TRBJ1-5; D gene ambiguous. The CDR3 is CASSDGVGRTNQPQHF. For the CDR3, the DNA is TGTGCCAGCAGTGACGGGGTCGGGAGGACCAATCAGCCCCAGCATTTT.